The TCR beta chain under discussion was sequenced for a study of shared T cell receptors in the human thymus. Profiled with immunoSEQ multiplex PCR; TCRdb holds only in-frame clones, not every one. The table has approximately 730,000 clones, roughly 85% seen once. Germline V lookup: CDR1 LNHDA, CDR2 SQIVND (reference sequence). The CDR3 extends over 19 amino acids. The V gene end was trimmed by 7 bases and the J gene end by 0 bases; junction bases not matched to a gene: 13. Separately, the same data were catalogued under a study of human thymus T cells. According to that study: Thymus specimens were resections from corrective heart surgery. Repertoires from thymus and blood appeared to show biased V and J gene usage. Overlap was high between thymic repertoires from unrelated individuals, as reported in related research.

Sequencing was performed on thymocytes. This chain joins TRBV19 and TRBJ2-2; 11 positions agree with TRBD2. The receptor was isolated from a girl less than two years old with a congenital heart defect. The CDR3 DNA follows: TGTGCCAGTATCGTCTCCCCTCCTAGCGGGGGGTCGAACACCGGGGAGCTGTTTTTT. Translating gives CASIVSPPSGGSNTGELFF.